This is a list of T cell receptor beta chains from one sample in a study of shared clonotypes between healthy human individuals. Clones were read by immunoSEQ multiplex PCR, and TCRdb kept only the in-frame ones, dropping some. This sample has 650,000 to 800,000 clones; just over 90% occur once, and the top ten carry about 24%. Sequenced input: naive CD8+ T cells sorted from blood. These receptors were taken from a young man in good health. The CDR3 runs from the conserved cysteine through the conserved F or W. D genes are given only for firm matches.

D gene: NA
J gene: TRBJ2-2
V gene: TRBV10-1
CDR3 protein: CASSESPTTGELFF

D gene: TRBD1
J gene: TRBJ1-2
V gene: TRBV7-8
CDR3 protein: CASSDQGVVYGYTF

D gene: TRBD1
J gene: TRBJ1-4
V gene: TRBV6-6
CDR3 protein: CASRPGTGVQEKLFF

D gene: TRBD1
J gene: TRBJ2-5
V gene: TRBV28
CDR3 protein: CATQRQGVETQYF

D gene: NA
J gene: TRBJ2-1
V gene: TRBV29-1
CDR3 protein: CSVEGADYNEQFF

D gene: TRBD1
J gene: TRBJ2-1
V gene: TRBV15
CDR3 protein: CATSAHRGPYNEQFF

D gene: TRBD2
J gene: TRBJ2-2
V gene: TRBV6-5
CDR3 protein: CASSLAGPGELFF

D gene: NA
J gene: TRBJ2-3
V gene: TRBV9
CDR3 protein: CASSVLGRESTDTQYF

D gene: NA
J gene: TRBJ2-3
V gene: TRBV6-4
CDR3 protein: CASRSRGGDTQYF

D gene: TRBD2
J gene: TRBJ2-1
V gene: TRBV29-1
CDR3 protein: CSVEFAEREGLNEQFF

D gene: NA
J gene: TRBJ2-1
V gene: TRBV27
CDR3 protein: CASSLTGEQFF

D gene: NA
J gene: TRBJ1-4
V gene: TRBV6-9
CDR3 protein: CASSASGRDNEKLFF

D gene: TRBD2
J gene: TRBJ2-1
V gene: TRBV4-3
CDR3 protein: CASSQGLLAGGFNEQFF

D gene: TRBD1
J gene: TRBJ1-1
V gene: TRBV10-3
CDR3 protein: CAIRTPQGLNTEAFF

D gene: NA
J gene: TRBJ2-3
V gene: TRBV7-9
CDR3 protein: CASSLRGVSGDTQYF

D gene: NA
J gene: TRBJ2-1
V gene: TRBV15
CDR3 protein: CATSRDSWGSYNEQFF

D gene: NA
J gene: TRBJ2-3
V gene: TRBV9
CDR3 protein: CASSVEARGTDTQYF

D gene: TRBD2
J gene: TRBJ2-5
V gene: TRBV28
CDR3 protein: CASSPLWGSGGRGAQYF

D gene: NA
J gene: TRBJ2-7
V gene: TRBV2
CDR3 protein: CASSEVDPSYEQYF

D gene: TRBD2
J gene: TRBJ2-1
V gene: TRBV7-8
CDR3 protein: CASSLAPPTSADYNEQFF

D gene: TRBD1
J gene: TRBJ2-2
V gene: TRBV29-1
CDR3 protein: CSVDGQGNTGELFF

D gene: NA
J gene: TRBJ2-1
V gene: TRBV4-3
CDR3 protein: CASSPSLAGSYNEQFF

D gene: NA
J gene: TRBJ2-5
V gene: TRBV7-2
CDR3 protein: CASSLAPYQETQYF

D gene: TRBD2
J gene: TRBJ2-7
V gene: TRBV4-1
CDR3 protein: CASSHGTSGRYEQYF

D gene: TRBD2
J gene: TRBJ2-1
V gene: TRBV29-1
CDR3 protein: CSVLGTSGRRDYNEQFF

D gene: NA
J gene: TRBJ1-1
V gene: TRBV19
CDR3 protein: CASRQSTYGNTEAFF

D gene: TRBD1
J gene: TRBJ2-1
V gene: TRBV28
CDR3 protein: CATTGTAYNEQFF

D gene: NA
J gene: TRBJ2-3
V gene: TRBV4-3
CDR3 protein: CASSQDSGQGETDTQYF

D gene: NA
J gene: TRBJ2-7
V gene: TRBV7-2
CDR3 protein: CASSFGTLREQYF

D gene: NA
J gene: TRBJ2-7
V gene: TRBV5-5
CDR3 protein: CASSPDRVSPSYEQYF

D gene: NA
J gene: TRBJ1-1
V gene: TRBV7-9
CDR3 protein: CASSLVSRNTEAFF

D gene: NA
J gene: TRBJ2-1
V gene: TRBV10-1
CDR3 protein: CASSESSRDVGEQFF

D gene: TRBD2
J gene: TRBJ2-7
V gene: TRBV4-1
CDR3 protein: CASSQDRLADTYEQYF

D gene: NA
J gene: TRBJ1-1
V gene: TRBV28
CDR3 protein: CASSLNGAGEAFF

D gene: NA
J gene: TRBJ2-1
V gene: TRBV25-1
CDR3 protein: CASSEWSLGGGGYNEQFF

D gene: NA
J gene: TRBJ2-1
V gene: TRBV28
CDR3 protein: CASSQLDYNEQFF

D gene: NA
J gene: TRBJ1-2
V gene: TRBV7-9
CDR3 protein: CASSLESRRGYTF

D gene: NA
J gene: TRBJ2-7
V gene: TRBV4-3
CDR3 protein: CASSQDSKGYEQYF

D gene: TRBD1
J gene: TRBJ1-1
V gene: TRBV27
CDR3 protein: CASRDRSSNTEAFF

D gene: TRBD1
J gene: TRBJ1-5
V gene: TRBV7-2
CDR3 protein: CASSLIGQGLNQPQHF

D gene: NA
J gene: TRBJ2-1
V gene: TRBV29-1
CDR3 protein: CSAESRTYNEQFF

D gene: TRBD1
J gene: TRBJ2-5
V gene: TRBV6-5
CDR3 protein: CASRTWDSQETQYF

D gene: TRBD2
J gene: TRBJ2-7
V gene: TRBV15
CDR3 protein: CATSRGSSGSYEQYF

D gene: TRBD2
J gene: TRBJ2-7
V gene: TRBV13
CDR3 protein: CASSPGTSGSSGYEQYF